One sample yielded the 5 T cell receptor beta chains listed below, sequenced in a study of STAT5B mutations in CD4+ large granular lymphocyte leukemia. TCRdb keeps only in-frame clones here, not all; method: immunoSEQ multiplex PCR. The table has tens of thousands of clones, roughly 80% seen once. The sample consisted of CD4+ T cells from blood buffy coats. These receptors all stem from a human donor in good health.

This chain joins TRBV7-3 and TRBJ2-2, with TRBD2 as a possible D gene (5 bases). Per the germline V gene, CDR1 is SGHTA and CDR2 is FQGTGA. Trimming pared 2 bases from V and 4 bases from J, leaving 11 bases between. The CDR3 consists of 15 residues. The CDR3 reads CASSLSGVTTGELFF. The CDR3 region has the DNA TGTGCCAGCAGCTTATCCGGGGTGACCACCGGGGAGCTGTTTTTT. The full variable domain, its missing parts supplied by reference TRBV7-3 and TRBJ2-2, is GAGVSQTPSNKVTEKGKYVELRCDPISGHTALYWYRQSLGQGPEFLIYFQGTGAADDSGLPNDRFFAVRPEGSVSTLKIQRTERGDSAVYLCASSLSGVTTGELFFGEGSRLTVL.

Only one count was recorded for this clone. This chain connects TRBV7-2 to TRBJ2-3; 13 nucleotides match TRBD2. V lost 5 bases, J lost 5 bases, and 7 bases stayed unmatched. Germline CDR1 is SGHTA and CDR2 is FQGNSA. This CDR3 region has 16 residues. The CDR3 DNA reads as TGTGCCAGCAGCCGATGGACTAGCGGGAGAGGAGATACGCAGTATTTT. Protein: CASSRWTSGRGDTQYF.

This clone was detected a few times. This chain uses TRBV19 with TRBJ1-5, with D unclear. Trimming shortened V by 3 bases and J by 0 bases, and 15 bases separated the two germline ends. The V gene's germline CDR1 is LNHDA and CDR2 SQIVND (reference sequence). This CDR3 has 17 residues. The CDR3 DNA sequence: TGTGCCAGTAGTATGAATACGGCGAACCCTAGCAATCAGCCCCAGCATTTT. Translation gives CASSMNTANPSNQPQHF.

This clone came up once. This sequence joins TRBV27 and TRBJ2-7, with 9 bases matching TRBD2. V lost 5 bases to trimming and J lost 3 bases; unmatched junction nucleotides: 8. There are 15 residues in the CDR3. Germline-derived CDR1 and CDR2 are MNHEY and SMNVEV (reference sequence). CDR3 bases: TGTGCCAGCAGTCACAGGACTAGCGTCAGCTACGAGCAGTACTTC. It specifies CASSHRTSVSYEQYF.

The V and J genes are TRBV9 and TRBJ2-1; 15 bases map to TRBD2. The V and J ends lost 4 bases and 7 bases, in that order; junction bases with no gene match: 6. CDR3 length: 16 residues. Germline V gene lookup returns CDR1 SGDLS and CDR2 YYNGEE. This chain's CDR3 is CASSLGLAGGSNEQFF. Written as DNA, the CDR3 is TGTGCCAGCAGCCTCGGACTAGCGGGAGGGTCTAATGAGCAGTTCTTC.